The clone carrying this T cell receptor beta chain showed up just a few times. The authors ran a second PCR of 7 to 11 cycles using a sample-barcoded 5' primer and a J-beta primer mix. TCRdb reanalysed the 5' RACE reads using MiXCR and keeps one entry per CDR3 protein. In the table there are some 930,000 distinct CDR3 sequences, almost 30% of which are singletons. This sample stems from a study of blood T cells in healthy people across ages. V gave up 1 base and J gave up 6 bases, with 16 bases separating them. Germline loops: CDR1 KGHDR, CDR2 SFDVKD. The CDR3 sequence is 16 residues long. The same sample was also used in a study of T cells of mothers and their children.

This clonotype was sampled from a woman aged 35 to 49 in good health. This rearrangement joins TRBV24-1 to TRBJ2-3; D may correspond to TRBD1 or TRBD2 (5 bases each). The sequenced sample was blood. Here the CDR3 DNA reads TGTGCCACCAGTGATTTATCGGGACCCCATCCCGATACGCAGTATTTT. This translates into CATSDLSGPHPDTQYF.